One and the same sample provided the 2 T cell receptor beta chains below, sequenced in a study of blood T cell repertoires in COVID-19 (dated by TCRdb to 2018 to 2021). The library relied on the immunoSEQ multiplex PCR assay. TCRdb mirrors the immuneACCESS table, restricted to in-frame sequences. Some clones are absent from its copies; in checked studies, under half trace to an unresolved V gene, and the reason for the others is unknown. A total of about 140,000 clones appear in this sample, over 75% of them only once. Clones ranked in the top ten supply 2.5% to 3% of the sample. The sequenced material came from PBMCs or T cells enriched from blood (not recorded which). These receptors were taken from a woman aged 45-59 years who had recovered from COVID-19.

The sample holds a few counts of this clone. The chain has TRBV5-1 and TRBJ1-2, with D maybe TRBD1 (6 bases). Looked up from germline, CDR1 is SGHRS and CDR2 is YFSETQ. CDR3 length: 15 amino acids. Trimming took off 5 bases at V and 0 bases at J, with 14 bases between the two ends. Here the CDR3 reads CASRLRDTTNYGYTF. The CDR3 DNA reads TGCGCCAGCAGGCTCCGGGACACAACTAACTATGGCTACACCTTC.

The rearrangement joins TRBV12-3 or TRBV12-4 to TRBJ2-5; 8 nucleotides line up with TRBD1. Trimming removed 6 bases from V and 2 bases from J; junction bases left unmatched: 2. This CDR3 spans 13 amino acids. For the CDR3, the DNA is TGTGCCAGCAGAGACAGGGGACAAGAGACCCAGTACTTC. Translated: CASRDRGQETQYF.